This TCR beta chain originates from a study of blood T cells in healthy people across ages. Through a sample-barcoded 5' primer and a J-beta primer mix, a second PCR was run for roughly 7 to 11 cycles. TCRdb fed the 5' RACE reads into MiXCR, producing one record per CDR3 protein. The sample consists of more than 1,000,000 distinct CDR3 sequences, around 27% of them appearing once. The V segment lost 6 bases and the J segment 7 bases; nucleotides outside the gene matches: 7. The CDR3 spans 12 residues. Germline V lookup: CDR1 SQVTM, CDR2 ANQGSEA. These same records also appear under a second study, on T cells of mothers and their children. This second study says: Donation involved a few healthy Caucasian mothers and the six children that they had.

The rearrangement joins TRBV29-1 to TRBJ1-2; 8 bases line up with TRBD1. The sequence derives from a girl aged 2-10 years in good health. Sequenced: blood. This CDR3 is CSVLTGESGYTF. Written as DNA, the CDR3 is TGCAGCGTCTTGACAGGGGAAAGTGGCTACACCTTC. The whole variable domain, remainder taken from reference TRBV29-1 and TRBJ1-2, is SAVISQKPSRDICQRGTSLTIQCQVDSQVTMMFWYRQQPGQSLTLIATANQGSEATYESGFVIDKFPISRPNLTFSTLTVSNMSPEDSSIYLCSVLTGESGYTFGSGTRLTVV.